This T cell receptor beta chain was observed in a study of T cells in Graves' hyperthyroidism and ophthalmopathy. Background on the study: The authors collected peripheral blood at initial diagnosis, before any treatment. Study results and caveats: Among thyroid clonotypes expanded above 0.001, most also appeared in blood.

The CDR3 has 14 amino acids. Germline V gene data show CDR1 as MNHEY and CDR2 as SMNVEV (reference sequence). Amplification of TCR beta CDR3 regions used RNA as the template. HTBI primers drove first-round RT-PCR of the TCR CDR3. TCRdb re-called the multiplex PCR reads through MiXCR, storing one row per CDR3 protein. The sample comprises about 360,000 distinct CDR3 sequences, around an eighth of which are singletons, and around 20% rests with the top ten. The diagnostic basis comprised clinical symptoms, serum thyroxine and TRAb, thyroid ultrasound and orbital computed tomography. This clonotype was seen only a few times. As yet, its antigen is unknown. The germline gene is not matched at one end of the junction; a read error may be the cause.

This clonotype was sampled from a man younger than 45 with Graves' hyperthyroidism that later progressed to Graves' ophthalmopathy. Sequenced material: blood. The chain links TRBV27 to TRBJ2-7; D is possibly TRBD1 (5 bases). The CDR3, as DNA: TGTGCCAACAGTTTAAACTACAGGTACCACGAGCAGTACTTC. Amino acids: CANSLNYRYHEQYF.